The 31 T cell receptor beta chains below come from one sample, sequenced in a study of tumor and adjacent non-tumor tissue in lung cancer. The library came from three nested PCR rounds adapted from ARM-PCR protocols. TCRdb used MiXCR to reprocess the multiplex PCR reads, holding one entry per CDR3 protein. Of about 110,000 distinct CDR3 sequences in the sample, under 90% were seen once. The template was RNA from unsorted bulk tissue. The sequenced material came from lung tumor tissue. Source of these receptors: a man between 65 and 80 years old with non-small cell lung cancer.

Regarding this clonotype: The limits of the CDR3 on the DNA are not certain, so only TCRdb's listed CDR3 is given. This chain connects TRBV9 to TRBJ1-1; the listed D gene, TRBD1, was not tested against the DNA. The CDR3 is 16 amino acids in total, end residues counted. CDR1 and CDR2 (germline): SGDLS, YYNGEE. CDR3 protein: CASSVATGTVNTEVFF.

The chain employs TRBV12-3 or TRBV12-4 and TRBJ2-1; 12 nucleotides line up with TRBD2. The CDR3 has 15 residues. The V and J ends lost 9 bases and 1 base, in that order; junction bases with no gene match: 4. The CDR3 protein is CASRTSGTSYNEQFF. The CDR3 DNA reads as TGTGCCAGTAGGACTAGCGGGACGTCCTACAATGAGCAGTTCTTC.

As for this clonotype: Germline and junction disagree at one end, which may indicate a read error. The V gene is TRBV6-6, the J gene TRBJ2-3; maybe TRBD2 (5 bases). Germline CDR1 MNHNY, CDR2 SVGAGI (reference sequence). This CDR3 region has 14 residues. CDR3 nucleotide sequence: TGTGCCACTTTGGCCGCCTCTAGCACAGATACGCGGTATTTT. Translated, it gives CATLAASSTDTRYF.

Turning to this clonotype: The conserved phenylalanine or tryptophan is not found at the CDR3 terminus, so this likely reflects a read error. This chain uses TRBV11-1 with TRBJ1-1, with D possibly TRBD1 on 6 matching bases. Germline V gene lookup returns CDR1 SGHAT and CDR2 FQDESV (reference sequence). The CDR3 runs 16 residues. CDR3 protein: CASSLGQWSVNSEAFL. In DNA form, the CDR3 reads TGTGCCAGCAGCTTGGGACAATGGAGCGTGAACTCTGAAGCTTTCCTT.

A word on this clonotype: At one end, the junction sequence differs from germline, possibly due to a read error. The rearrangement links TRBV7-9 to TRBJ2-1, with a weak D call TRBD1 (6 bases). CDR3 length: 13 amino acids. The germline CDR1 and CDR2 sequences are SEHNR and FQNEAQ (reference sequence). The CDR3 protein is CTSSSRGNIEQFF. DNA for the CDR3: TGTACCAGCAGCTCCAGGGGAAACATTGAGCAGTTCTTC.

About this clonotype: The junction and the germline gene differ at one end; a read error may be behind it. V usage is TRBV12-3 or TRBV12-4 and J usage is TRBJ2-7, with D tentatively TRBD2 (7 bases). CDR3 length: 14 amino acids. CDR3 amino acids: CVSSFAGAGHEQYF. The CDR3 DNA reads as TGTGTCAGCAGTTTCGCGGGGGCGGGCCACGAGCAGTACTTC.

The CDR3 region is CACCRTVSGEKLFF. CDR3 nucleotides: TGTGCCTGCTGTAGGACAGTCTCCGGTGAAAAACTGTTTTTT. The chain combines TRBV11-3 with TRBJ1-4; the D gene is possibly TRBD1 (6 bases). Germline-derived CDR1 and CDR2 are SGHNT and YENEEA. The V and J ends lost 11 bases and 7 bases respectively, with 20 bases between them. The CDR3 totals 14 residues.

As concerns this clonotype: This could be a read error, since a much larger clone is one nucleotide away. The DNA of the CDR3 is TGCAGTGCTAGAGATTTTGGAACGAATCAGCCCCAGCTTTTT. As protein: CSARDFGTNQPQLF. This chain links TRBV20-1 with TRBJ1-5; the D is unclear. There are 14 residues in the CDR3. Germline V gene sequence: CDR1 DFQATT, CDR2 SNEGSKA (reference sequence).

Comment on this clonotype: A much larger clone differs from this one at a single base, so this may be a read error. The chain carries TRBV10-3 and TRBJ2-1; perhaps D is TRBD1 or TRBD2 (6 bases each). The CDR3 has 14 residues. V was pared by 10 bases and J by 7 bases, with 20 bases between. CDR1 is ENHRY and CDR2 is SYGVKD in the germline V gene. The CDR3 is CATRGGTWRNEQFF. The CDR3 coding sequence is TGTGCCACAAGAGGGGGGACATGGCGAAATGAGCAGTTCTTC.

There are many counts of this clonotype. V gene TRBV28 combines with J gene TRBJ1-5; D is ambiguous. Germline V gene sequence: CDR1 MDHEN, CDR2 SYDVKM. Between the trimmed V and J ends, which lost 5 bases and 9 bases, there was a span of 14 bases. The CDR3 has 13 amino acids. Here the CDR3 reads CASSLHQTRPQHF. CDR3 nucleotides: TGTGCCAGCAGTCTACATCAAACCAGGCCCCAGCATTTT.

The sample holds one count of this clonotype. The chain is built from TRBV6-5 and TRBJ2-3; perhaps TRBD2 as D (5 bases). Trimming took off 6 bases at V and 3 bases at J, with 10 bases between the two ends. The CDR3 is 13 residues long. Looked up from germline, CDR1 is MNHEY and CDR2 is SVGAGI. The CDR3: CASRSEGTDTQYF. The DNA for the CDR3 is TGTGCCAGCAGAAGTGAGGGTACAGATACGCAGTATTTT.

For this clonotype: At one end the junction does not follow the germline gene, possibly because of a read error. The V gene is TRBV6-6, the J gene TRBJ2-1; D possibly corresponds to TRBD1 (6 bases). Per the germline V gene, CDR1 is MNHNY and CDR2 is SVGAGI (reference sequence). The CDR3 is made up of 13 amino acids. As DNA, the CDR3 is TGTGCCAGAAGTTCACAGGGCTCGAGTGAGAAGTTCTTC. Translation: CARSSQGSSEKFF.

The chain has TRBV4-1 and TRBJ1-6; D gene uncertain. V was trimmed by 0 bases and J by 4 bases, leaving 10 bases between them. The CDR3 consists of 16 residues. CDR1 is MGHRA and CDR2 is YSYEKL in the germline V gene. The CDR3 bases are TGCGCCAGCAGCCAAGACTTTACAGCTTATAATTCACCCCTCCACTTT. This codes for CASSQDFTAYNSPLHF.

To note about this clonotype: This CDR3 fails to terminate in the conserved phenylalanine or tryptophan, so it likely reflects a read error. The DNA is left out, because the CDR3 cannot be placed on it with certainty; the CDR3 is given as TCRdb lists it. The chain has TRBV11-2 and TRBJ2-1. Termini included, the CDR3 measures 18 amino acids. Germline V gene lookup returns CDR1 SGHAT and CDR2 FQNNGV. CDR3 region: CASSFHVRDWASYNEQCL.

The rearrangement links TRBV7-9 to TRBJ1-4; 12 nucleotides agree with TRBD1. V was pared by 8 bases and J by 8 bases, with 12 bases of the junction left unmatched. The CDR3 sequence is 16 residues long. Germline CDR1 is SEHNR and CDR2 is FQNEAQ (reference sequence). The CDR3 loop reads CASGRGQGADNEKLFF. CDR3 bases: TGTGCCAGCGGTCGGGGACAGGGGGCAGATAACGAAAAACTGTTTTTT.

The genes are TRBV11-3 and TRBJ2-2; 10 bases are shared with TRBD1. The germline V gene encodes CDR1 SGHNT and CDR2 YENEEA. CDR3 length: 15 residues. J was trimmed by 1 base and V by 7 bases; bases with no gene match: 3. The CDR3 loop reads CASTGQGWNTGELFF. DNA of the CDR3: TGTGCCAGCACGGGACAGGGGTGGAACACCGGGGAGCTGTTTTTT.

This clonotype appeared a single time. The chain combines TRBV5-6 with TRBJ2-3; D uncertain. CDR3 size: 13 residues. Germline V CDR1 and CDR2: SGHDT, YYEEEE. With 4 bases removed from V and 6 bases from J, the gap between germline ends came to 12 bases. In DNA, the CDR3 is TGTGCCAGCAGCCCTGACAATCTTGATACGCAGTATTTT. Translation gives CASSPDNLDTQYF.

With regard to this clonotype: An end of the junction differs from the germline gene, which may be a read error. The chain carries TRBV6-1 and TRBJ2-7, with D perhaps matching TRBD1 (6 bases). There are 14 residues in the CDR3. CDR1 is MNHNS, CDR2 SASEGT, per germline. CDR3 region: CTSSEVQGTGEQYF. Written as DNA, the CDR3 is TGTACCAGCAGTGAAGTACAGGGAACAGGGGAGCAGTACTTC.

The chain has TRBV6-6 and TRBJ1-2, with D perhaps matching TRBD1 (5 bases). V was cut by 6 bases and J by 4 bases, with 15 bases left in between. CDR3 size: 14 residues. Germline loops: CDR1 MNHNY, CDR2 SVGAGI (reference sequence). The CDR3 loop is CASRWTRVLYGYTF. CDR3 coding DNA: TGTGCCAGCAGGTGGACAAGGGTGCTCTATGGCTACACCTTC.

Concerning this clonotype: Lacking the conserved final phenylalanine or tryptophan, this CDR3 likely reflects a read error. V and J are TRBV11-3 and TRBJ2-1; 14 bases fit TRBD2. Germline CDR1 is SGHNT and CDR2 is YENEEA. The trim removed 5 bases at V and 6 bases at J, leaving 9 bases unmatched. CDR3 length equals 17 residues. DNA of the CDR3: TGTGCCAGCAGCCTCCTAGGGACTAGCGGGGGCATCAATGAGCAGTTCTTA. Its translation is CASSLLGTSGGINEQFL.

In nucleotides, the CDR3 is TGCGCCAGCAGGTCCGGACCCTCTTCTCATGAGCAGTTCTTC. It yields the protein CASRSGPSSHEQFF. This rearrangement joins TRBV10-2 to TRBJ2-1; D is ambiguous. Trimming took 6 bases from V and 8 from J, leaving 17 bases between them. Per germline, CDR1 WSHSY and CDR2 SAAADI. The CDR3 is 14 amino acids.

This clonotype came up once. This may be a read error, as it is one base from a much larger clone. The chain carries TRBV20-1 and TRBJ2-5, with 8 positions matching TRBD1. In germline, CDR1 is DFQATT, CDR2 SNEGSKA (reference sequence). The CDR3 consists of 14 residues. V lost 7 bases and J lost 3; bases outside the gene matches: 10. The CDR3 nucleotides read TGCAGTGTTTACCTTCGACAGGGGAAAGAGACCCAGTACTTC. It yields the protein CSVYLRQGKETQYF.

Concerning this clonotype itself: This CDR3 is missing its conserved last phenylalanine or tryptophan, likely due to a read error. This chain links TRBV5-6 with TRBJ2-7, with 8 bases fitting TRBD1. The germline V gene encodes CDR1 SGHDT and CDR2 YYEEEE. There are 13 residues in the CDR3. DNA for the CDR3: TGTGGCAGCGGTTTGGACAGGGTCTACGAGCAGTACTTG. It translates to CGSGLDRVYEQYL.

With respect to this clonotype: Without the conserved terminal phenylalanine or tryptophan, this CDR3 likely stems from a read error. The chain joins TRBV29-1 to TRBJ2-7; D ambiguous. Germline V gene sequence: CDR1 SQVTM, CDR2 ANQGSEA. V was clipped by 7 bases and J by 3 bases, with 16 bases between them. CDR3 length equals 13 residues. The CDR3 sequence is CSASGRSYYEQYL. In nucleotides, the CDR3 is TGCAGCGCTTCTGGCAGGTCCTACTACGAGCAGTACTTA.

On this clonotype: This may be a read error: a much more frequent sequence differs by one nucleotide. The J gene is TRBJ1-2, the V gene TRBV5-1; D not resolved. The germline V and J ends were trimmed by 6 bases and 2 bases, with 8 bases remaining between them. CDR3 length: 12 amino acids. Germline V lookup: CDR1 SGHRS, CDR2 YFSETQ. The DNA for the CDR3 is TGCGCCAGCAACCCTGACAACTATGGCTACACCTTC. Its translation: CASNPDNYGYTF.

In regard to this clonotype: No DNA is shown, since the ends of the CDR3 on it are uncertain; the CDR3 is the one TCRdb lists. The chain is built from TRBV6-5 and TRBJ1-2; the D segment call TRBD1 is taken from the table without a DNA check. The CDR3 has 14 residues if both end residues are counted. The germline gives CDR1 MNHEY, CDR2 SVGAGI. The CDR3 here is CANSYSGQGYGCTF.

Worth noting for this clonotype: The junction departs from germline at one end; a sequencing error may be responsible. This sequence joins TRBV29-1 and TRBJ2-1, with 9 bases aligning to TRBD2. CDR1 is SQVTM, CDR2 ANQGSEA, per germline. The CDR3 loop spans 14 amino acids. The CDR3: CSVGLARGYNEHFF. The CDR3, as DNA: TGCAGCGTCGGACTAGCGAGAGGCTATAATGAGCACTTCTTC.

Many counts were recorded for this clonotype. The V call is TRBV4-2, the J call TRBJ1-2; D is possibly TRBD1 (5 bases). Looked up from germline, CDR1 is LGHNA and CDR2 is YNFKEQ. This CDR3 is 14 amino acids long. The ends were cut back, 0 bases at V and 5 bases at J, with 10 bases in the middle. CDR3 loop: CASSQEPGTYGYTF. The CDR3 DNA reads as TGTGCCAGCAGCCAAGAACCAGGGACTTATGGCTACACCTTC.

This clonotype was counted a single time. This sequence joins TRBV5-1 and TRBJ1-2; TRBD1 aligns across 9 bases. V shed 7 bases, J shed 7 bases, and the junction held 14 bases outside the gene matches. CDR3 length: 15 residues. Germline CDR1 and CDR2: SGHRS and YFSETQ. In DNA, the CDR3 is TGCGCCAGCGACACATCGGGACAGGGAGCTGGTGGCTACACCTTC. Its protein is CASDTSGQGAGGYTF.

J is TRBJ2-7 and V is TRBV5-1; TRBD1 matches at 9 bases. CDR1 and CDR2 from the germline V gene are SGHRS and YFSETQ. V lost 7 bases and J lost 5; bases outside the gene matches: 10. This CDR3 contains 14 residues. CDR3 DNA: TGCGCCAGCGGCACGGCCGGGACAGGGAACGAGCAGTACTTC. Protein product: CASGTAGTGNEQYF.

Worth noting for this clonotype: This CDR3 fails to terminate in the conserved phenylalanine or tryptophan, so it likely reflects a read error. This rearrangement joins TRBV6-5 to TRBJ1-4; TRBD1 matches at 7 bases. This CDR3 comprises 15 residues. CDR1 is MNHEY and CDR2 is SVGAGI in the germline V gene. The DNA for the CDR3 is TGTGCAAGCAGATCTGGACAGGAGAGAGGTGAAAAACTGTTTTCT. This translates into CASRSGQERGEKLFS.